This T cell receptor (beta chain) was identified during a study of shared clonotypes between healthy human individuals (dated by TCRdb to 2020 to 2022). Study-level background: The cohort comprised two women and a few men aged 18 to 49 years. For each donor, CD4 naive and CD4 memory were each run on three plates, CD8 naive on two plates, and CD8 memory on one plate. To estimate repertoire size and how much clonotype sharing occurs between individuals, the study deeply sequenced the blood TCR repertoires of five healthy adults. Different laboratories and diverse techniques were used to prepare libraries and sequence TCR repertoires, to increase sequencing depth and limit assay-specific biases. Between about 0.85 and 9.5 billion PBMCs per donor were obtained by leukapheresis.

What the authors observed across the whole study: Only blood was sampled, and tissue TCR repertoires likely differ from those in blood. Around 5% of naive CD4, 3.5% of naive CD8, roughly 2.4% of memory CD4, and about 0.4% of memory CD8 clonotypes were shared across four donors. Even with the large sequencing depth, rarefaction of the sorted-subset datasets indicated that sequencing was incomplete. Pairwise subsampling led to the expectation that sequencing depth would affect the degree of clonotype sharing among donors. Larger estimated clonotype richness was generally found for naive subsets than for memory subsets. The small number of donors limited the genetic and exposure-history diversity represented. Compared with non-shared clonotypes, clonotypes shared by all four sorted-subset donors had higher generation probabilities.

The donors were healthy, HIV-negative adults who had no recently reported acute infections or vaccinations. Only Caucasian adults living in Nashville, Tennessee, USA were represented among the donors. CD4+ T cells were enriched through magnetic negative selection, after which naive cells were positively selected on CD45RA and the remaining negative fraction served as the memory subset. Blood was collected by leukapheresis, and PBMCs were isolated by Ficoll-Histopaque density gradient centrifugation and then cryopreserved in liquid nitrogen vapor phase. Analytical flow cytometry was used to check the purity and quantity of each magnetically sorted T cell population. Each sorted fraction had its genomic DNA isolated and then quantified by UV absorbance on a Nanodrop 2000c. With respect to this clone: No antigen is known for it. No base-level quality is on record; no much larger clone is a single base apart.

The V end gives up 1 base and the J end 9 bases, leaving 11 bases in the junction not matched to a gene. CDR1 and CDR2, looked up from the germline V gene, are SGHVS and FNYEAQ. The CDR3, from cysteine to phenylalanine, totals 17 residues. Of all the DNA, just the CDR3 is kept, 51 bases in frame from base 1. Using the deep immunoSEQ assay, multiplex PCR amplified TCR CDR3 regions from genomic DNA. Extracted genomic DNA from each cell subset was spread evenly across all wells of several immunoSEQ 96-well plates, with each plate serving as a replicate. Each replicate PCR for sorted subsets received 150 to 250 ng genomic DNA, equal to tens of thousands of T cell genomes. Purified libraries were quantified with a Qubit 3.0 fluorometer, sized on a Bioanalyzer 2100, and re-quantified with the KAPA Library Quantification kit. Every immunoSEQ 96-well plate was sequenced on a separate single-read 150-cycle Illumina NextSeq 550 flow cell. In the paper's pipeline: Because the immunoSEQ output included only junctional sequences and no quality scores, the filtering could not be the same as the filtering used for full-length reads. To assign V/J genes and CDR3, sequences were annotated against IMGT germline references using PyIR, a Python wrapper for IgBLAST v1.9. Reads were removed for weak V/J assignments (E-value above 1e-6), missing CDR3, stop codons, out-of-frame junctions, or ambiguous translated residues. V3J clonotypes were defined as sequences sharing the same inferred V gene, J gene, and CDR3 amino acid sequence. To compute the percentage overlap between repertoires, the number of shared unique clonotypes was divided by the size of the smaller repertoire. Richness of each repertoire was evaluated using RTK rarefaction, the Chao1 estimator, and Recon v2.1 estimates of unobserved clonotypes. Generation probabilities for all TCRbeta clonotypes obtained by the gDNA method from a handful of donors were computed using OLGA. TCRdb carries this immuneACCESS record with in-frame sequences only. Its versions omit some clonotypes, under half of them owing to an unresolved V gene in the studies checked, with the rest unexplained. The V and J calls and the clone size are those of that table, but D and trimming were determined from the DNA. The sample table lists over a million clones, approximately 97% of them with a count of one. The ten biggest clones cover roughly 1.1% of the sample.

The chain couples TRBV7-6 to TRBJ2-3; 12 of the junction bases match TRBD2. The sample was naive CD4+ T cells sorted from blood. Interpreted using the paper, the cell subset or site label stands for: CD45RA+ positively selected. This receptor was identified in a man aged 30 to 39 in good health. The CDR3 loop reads CASSLGLAGVSGGTQYF. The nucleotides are TGTGCCAGCAGCTTAGGACTAGCGGGAGTAAGCGGAGGAACGCAGTATTTT.